A selection of T cell receptor beta chains follows, all from one sample in a study of regulatory T cells in long-lasting Graves disease. Using its own MiXCR run on the multiplex PCR reads, TCRdb lists one record per CDR3 protein. This sample has more than 650,000 distinct CDR3 sequences, with around 30% found just once. The source material was peripheral blood mononuclear cells (PBMCs), sampled when the disease was refractory, from a patient treated with antithyroid drugs. Receptors were obtained from a female donor with Graves disease. Both conserved end residues are part of each CDR3. The D gene is left open where the match is weak. Clone size is given for some rows only: seen once, a few or many times, or a class if the clone is expanded.

v_call: TRBV12-3/TRBV12-4
j_call: TRBJ1-6
clone_size: .
d_call: .
cdr3_aa: CASSLAGLGVSPLHF
cdr3_nt: TGTGCCAGCAGTTTAGCAGGTTTAGGGGTTTCACCCCTCCACTTT

v_call: TRBV11-2
j_call: TRBJ2-1
clone_size: .
d_call: TRBD2
cdr3_aa: CASSQGAGGPYNEQFF
cdr3_nt: TGTGCCAGCAGCCAAGGGGCGGGAGGCCCCTACAATGAGCAGTTCTTC

v_call: TRBV27
j_call: TRBJ2-6
clone_size: few
d_call: .
cdr3_aa: CASSLVSGAPSGANVLTF
cdr3_nt: TGTGCCAGCAGCTTAGTCTCAGGGGCGCCTTCTGGGGCCAACGTCCTGACTTTC

v_call: TRBV30
j_call: TRBJ1-4
clone_size: .
d_call: TRBD1
cdr3_aa: CAWNTGGESGKLFF
cdr3_nt: TGTGCCTGGAACACAGGGGGCGAATCTGGAAAACTGTTTTTT

v_call: TRBV12-3/TRBV12-4
j_call: TRBJ2-2
clone_size: .
d_call: .
cdr3_aa: CASSPTLNTGELFF
cdr3_nt: TGTGCCAGCAGCCCGACCTTGAACACCGGGGAGCTGTTTTTT

v_call: TRBV20-1
j_call: TRBJ1-5
clone_size: .
d_call: .
cdr3_aa: CSARRGDQPQHF
cdr3_nt: TGCAGTGCTAGGCGAGGGGATCAGCCCCAGCATTTT

v_call: TRBV30
j_call: TRBJ1-4
clone_size: many
d_call: .
cdr3_aa: CAWSGGNEKLFF
cdr3_nt: TGTGCCTGGAGCGGCGGGAATGAAAAACTGTTTTTT

v_call: TRBV12-3/TRBV12-4
j_call: TRBJ1-2
clone_size: few
d_call: TRBD1
cdr3_aa: CASSTGGGGYTF
cdr3_nt: TGTGCCAGCAGTACAGGGGGGGGCGGCTACACCTTC

v_call: TRBV5-6
j_call: TRBJ1-1
clone_size: few
d_call: .
cdr3_aa: CASSGLRTVLNTEAFF
cdr3_nt: TGTGCCAGCAGCGGCCTGAGGACAGTCTTGAACACTGAAGCTTTCTTT

v_call: TRBV13
j_call: TRBJ1-4
clone_size: .
d_call: TRBD1
cdr3_aa: CASSVPGQGDEKLFF
cdr3_nt: TGTGCCAGCTCAGTACCGGGACAGGGAGACGAAAAACTGTTTTTT

v_call: TRBV2
j_call: TRBJ2-5
clone_size: many
d_call: .
cdr3_aa: CASSPDRGRSGRPYF
cdr3_nt: TGTGCCAGCAGTCCAGACAGGGGGCGAAGCGGGAGGCCGTACTTC

v_call: TRBV5-1
j_call: TRBJ2-4
clone_size: few
d_call: TRBD1
cdr3_aa: CASSADRAAKNIQYF
cdr3_nt: TGCGCCAGCAGCGCCGACAGGGCGGCCAAAAACATTCAGTACTTC

v_call: TRBV12-3/TRBV12-4
j_call: TRBJ2-7
clone_size: .
d_call: .
cdr3_aa: CASRDRRNYEQYF
cdr3_nt: TGTGCCAGCAGAGACCGGAGAAACTACGAGCAGTACTTC

v_call: TRBV11-2
j_call: TRBJ1-1
clone_size: .
d_call: TRBD1
cdr3_aa: CASSRGQGTNTEAFF
cdr3_nt: TGTGCCAGCAGCCGGGGACAGGGTACGAACACTGAAGCTTTCTTT

v_call: TRBV11-2
j_call: TRBJ2-5
clone_size: few
d_call: .
cdr3_aa: CASSLDPQETQYF
cdr3_nt: TGTGCCAGCAGCTTGGACCCCCAGGAGACCCAGTACTTC

v_call: TRBV28
j_call: TRBJ2-6
clone_size: .
d_call: TRBD1
cdr3_aa: CASSLRGPIDGANVLTF
cdr3_nt: TGTGCCAGCAGTTTAAGGGGGCCCATTGATGGGGCCAACGTCCTGACTTTC

v_call: TRBV27
j_call: TRBJ2-7
clone_size: .
d_call: .
cdr3_aa: CASSLLDSPSYEQYF
cdr3_nt: TGTGCCAGCAGTTTACTAGACAGCCCTTCCTACGAGCAGTACTTC

v_call: TRBV6-1
j_call: TRBJ1-1
clone_size: many
d_call: .
cdr3_aa: CASSERSGGIMNTEAFF
cdr3_nt: TGTGCCAGCAGTGAAAGGTCGGGGGGCATAATGAACACTGAAGCTTTCTTT

v_call: TRBV6-1
j_call: TRBJ1-2
clone_size: .
d_call: .
cdr3_aa: CASSLFGGQTFYGYTF
cdr3_nt: TGTGCCAGCAGTCTATTTGGGGGTCAAACATTCTATGGCTACACCTTC

v_call: TRBV7-9
j_call: TRBJ2-5
clone_size: .
d_call: .
cdr3_aa: CASSKRVAVQETQYF
cdr3_nt: TGTGCCAGCAGCAAGAGGGTAGCGGTCCAAGAGACCCAGTACTTC

v_call: TRBV12-3/TRBV12-4
j_call: TRBJ1-2
clone_size: few
d_call: .
cdr3_aa: CASSFPRGRGTYGYTF
cdr3_nt: TGTGCCAGCAGTTTCCCCCGGGGCAGGGGAACCTATGGCTACACCTTC

v_call: TRBV29-1
j_call: TRBJ2-5
clone_size: few
d_call: .
cdr3_aa: CSVYEREETQYF
cdr3_nt: TGCAGCGTTTATGAGCGGGAAGAGACCCAGTACTTC

v_call: TRBV5-1
j_call: TRBJ2-5
clone_size: once
d_call: .
cdr3_aa: CASSVTGTEETQYF
cdr3_nt: TGCGCCAGCAGCGTCACCGGGACGGAAGAGACCCAGTACTTC

v_call: TRBV12-3/TRBV12-4
j_call: TRBJ2-7
clone_size: .
d_call: .
cdr3_aa: CASRGNNTYEQYF
cdr3_nt: TGTGCCAGTCGGGGGAACAATACCTACGAGCAGTACTTC

v_call: TRBV6-2/TRBV6-3
j_call: TRBJ2-7
clone_size: .
d_call: .
cdr3_aa: CASRSRQQHSYEQYF
cdr3_nt: TGTGCCAGCAGATCTAGACAGCAGCACTCCTACGAGCAGTACTTC

v_call: TRBV6-5
j_call: TRBJ2-5
clone_size: many
d_call: .
cdr3_aa: CASSYSLGGETQYF
cdr3_nt: TGTGCCAGCAGTTACTCGCTAGGCGGAGAGACCCAGTACTTC

v_call: TRBV6-1
j_call: TRBJ1-6
clone_size: few
d_call: TRBD1
cdr3_aa: CASSEDQDRGNSPLHF
cdr3_nt: TGTGCCAGCAGTGAGGATCAGGACAGGGGTAATTCACCCCTCCACTTT

v_call: TRBV6-5
j_call: TRBJ1-1
clone_size: many
d_call: .
cdr3_aa: CASSYTQNTEAFF
cdr3_nt: TGTGCCAGCAGTTACACTCAGAACACTGAAGCTTTCTTT

v_call: TRBV30
j_call: TRBJ2-1
clone_size: .
d_call: TRBD2
cdr3_aa: CAWNLAGGTNEQFF
cdr3_nt: TGTGCCTGGAACCTAGCGGGAGGTACCAATGAGCAGTTCTTC

v_call: TRBV28
j_call: TRBJ1-1
clone_size: .
d_call: .
cdr3_aa: CASSLPGQWNTEAFF
cdr3_nt: TGTGCCAGCAGTTTACCGGGACAATGGAACACTGAAGCTTTCTTT

v_call: TRBV20-1
j_call: TRBJ1-1
clone_size: few
d_call: .
cdr3_aa: CSAPDGGGTAFF
cdr3_nt: TGCAGTGCGCCTGACGGGGGCGGTACAGCTTTCTTT

v_call: TRBV12-5
j_call: TRBJ2-5
clone_size: .
d_call: TRBD2
cdr3_aa: CASGPGTRRIGQETQYF
cdr3_nt: TGTGCTAGTGGTCCCGGGACTAGAAGGATAGGCCAAGAGACCCAGTACTTC

v_call: TRBV19
j_call: TRBJ2-7
clone_size: .
d_call: .
cdr3_aa: CASSKDTYEQYF
cdr3_nt: TGTGCCAGTAGCAAGGACACCTACGAGCAGTACTTC

v_call: TRBV12-3/TRBV12-4
j_call: TRBJ1-1
clone_size: many
d_call: .
cdr3_aa: CASSLSQGRTEAFF
cdr3_nt: TGTGCCAGCAGTTTAAGCCAGGGGCGGACTGAAGCTTTCTTT

v_call: TRBV28
j_call: TRBJ1-6
clone_size: .
d_call: TRBD1
cdr3_aa: CASSLPGQNNSPLHF
cdr3_nt: TGTGCCAGCAGTTTACCGGGACAGAATAATTCACCCCTCCACTTT

v_call: TRBV20-1
j_call: TRBJ1-1
clone_size: few
d_call: .
cdr3_aa: CSARFRNTEAFF
cdr3_nt: TGCAGTGCTAGGTTCAGGAACACTGAAGCTTTCTTT

v_call: TRBV12-3/TRBV12-4
j_call: TRBJ1-2
clone_size: many
d_call: .
cdr3_aa: CASSLEGRQGYGYTF
cdr3_nt: TGTGCCAGCAGTTTAGAGGGTCGGCAGGGCTATGGCTACACCTTC

v_call: TRBV20-1
j_call: TRBJ1-6
clone_size: .
d_call: TRBD1
cdr3_aa: CSAIPQGTGVPRDDNSPLHF
cdr3_nt: TGCAGTGCCATACCACAGGGGACAGGGGTTCCTAGAGATGATAATTCACCCCTCCACTTT

v_call: TRBV9
j_call: TRBJ2-2
clone_size: .
d_call: .
cdr3_aa: CASSVGLVDTGELFF
cdr3_nt: TGTGCCAGCAGCGTAGGGCTGGTGGACACCGGGGAGCTGTTTTTT

v_call: TRBV10-3
j_call: TRBJ1-2
clone_size: many
d_call: .
cdr3_aa: CAISEDGPGLYGDYTF
cdr3_nt: TGTGCCATCAGTGAGGACGGGCCGGGATTATATGGTGACTACACCTTC

v_call: TRBV9
j_call: TRBJ1-4
clone_size: .
d_call: .
cdr3_aa: CASSEGTRGEKLFF
cdr3_nt: TGTGCCAGCAGCGAGGGCACCCGGGGTGAAAAACTGTTTTTT

v_call: TRBV28
j_call: TRBJ1-2
clone_size: many
d_call: .
cdr3_aa: CASSLITEGGYTF
cdr3_nt: TGTGCCAGCAGTTTGATCACGGAGGGAGGCTACACCTTC

v_call: TRBV25-1
j_call: TRBJ1-2
clone_size: few
d_call: .
cdr3_aa: CARKPQAGESYGYTF
cdr3_nt: TGTGCCAGAAAACCCCAGGCGGGGGAGTCATATGGCTACACCTTC

v_call: TRBV29-1
j_call: TRBJ1-2
clone_size: .
d_call: TRBD1
cdr3_aa: CSERDRDGYTF
cdr3_nt: TGCAGCGAACGGGACAGGGATGGCTACACCTTC

v_call: TRBV7-6
j_call: TRBJ2-7
clone_size: .
d_call: .
cdr3_aa: CASSLSDGTYEQYF
cdr3_nt: TGTGCCAGCAGCTTAAGTGACGGCACCTACGAGCAGTACTTC

v_call: TRBV28
j_call: TRBJ1-1
clone_size: many
d_call: .
cdr3_aa: CASRPRGENTEAFF
cdr3_nt: TGTGCCAGCAGACCCCGCGGGGAAAACACTGAAGCTTTCTTT

v_call: TRBV7-3
j_call: TRBJ1-1
clone_size: many
d_call: .
cdr3_aa: CASSLTGAANTEAFF
cdr3_nt: TGTGCCAGCAGCTTAACGGGGGCGGCTAACACTGAAGCTTTCTTT

v_call: TRBV12-3/TRBV12-4
j_call: TRBJ1-5
clone_size: .
d_call: TRBD1
cdr3_aa: CASSLGQGILAQHF
cdr3_nt: TGTGCCAGCAGTTTAGGACAGGGCATCCTGGCCCAGCATTTT